The 13 T cell receptor beta chains listed next were all sequenced from one sample in a study of blood T cell repertoires in COVID-19. Profiled with immunoSEQ multiplex PCR; TCRdb holds only in-frame clones, not every one. The sample contains under 250,000 clones, over 80% of which appear only once. The source material was peripheral blood. The receptors were sampled from a man younger than 40 with COVID-19, enrolled during active disease.

The chain uses TRBV5-5 and TRBJ2-7; D unresolved. V was cut by 0 bases and J by 1 base, with 5 bases left in between. Per germline, CDR1 SGHKS and CDR2 YYEKEE (reference sequence). The CDR3 spans 13 residues. CDR3 amino acids: CASSLVRSYEQYF. Written as DNA, the CDR3 is TGTGCCAGCAGCTTGGTCAGATCCTACGAGCAGTACTTC. The full variable domain, completed using reference TRBV5-5 and TRBJ2-7, is DAGVTQSPTHLIKTRGQQVTLRCSPISGHKSVSWYQQVLGQGPQFIFQYYEKEERGRGNFPDRFSARQFPNYSSELNVNALLLGDSALYLCASSLVRSYEQYFGPGTRLTVT.

CDR3: CASSKEWDRVEETQYF. CDR3 bases: TGTGCCAGCAGCAAAGAATGGGACAGGGTGGAGGAGACCCAGTACTTC. The rearrangement uses TRBV21-1 and TRBJ2-5; no check of the table's D call, TRBD1, against the DNA was made. TRBV21-1 is labeled a pseudogene. The CDR3 has 16 amino acids.

The genes are TRBV5-5 and TRBJ2-7; 12 nucleotides agree with TRBD2. The CDR3 length is 15 residues. CDR1 is SGHKS, CDR2 YYEKEE, per germline (reference sequence). The V and J ends lost 4 bases and 2 bases, in that order; junction bases with no gene match: 4. CDR3 amino acids: CASSPTSGGTYEQYF. Written as DNA, the CDR3 is TGTGCCAGCAGCCCGACTAGCGGGGGTACCTACGAGCAGTACTTC.

This clone has a handful of counts. The V and J genes are TRBV18 and TRBJ2-2, with D perhaps TRBD2 (5 bases). The CDR3 covers 15 residues. The germline V and J ends were trimmed by 4 bases and 4 bases, with 13 bases remaining between them. Germline V gene lookup returns CDR1 KGHSH and CDR2 LQKENI. CDR3 nucleotide sequence: TGTGCCAGCTCACAAACACGGGGAAGCACCGGGGAGCTGTTTTTT. This codes for CASSQTRGSTGELFF.

V gene TRBV11-2 combines with J gene TRBJ1-2; TRBD1 matches at 10 bases. Germline assignment: CDR1 SGHAT and CDR2 FQNNGV. With 1 base clipped from V and 7 bases from J, the junction kept 3 bases outside the gene matches. This CDR3 is 14 amino acids long. The CDR3 nucleotides are TGTGCCAGCAGCTTAGGACAGGGGGCTTTTGGCTACACCTTC. Protein product: CASSLGQGAFGYTF. Full variable domain (remainder filled in from reference TRBV11-2 and TRBJ1-2): EAGVAQSPRYKIIEKRQSVAFWCNPISGHATLYWYQQILGQGPKLLIQFQNNGVVDDSQLPKDRFSAERLKGVDSTLKIQPAKLEDSAVYLCASSLGQGAFGYTFGSGTRLTVV.

This clone was seen just once. J is TRBJ2-7 and V is TRBV3-1 (or the pseudogene TRBV3-2); no clear D gene. This CDR3 comprises 13 residues. Germline CDR1 reads LGHDT; CDR2 reads YNNKEL (reference sequence). The V and J ends lost 4 bases and 2 bases respectively, with 9 bases between them. The CDR3 spells CASSLRVTYEQYF. CDR3 in DNA: TGTGCCAGCAGCCTCCGGGTGACCTACGAGCAGTACTTC.

This sequence joins TRBV27 and TRBJ1-5; 7 bases are shared with TRBD1. V lost 6 bases and J lost 1; bases outside the gene matches: 6. The germline V gene encodes CDR1 MNHEY and CDR2 SMNVEV (reference sequence). This CDR3 has 15 amino acids. CDR3 residues: CASSPSGGSNQPQHF. The CDR3 DNA sequence: TGTGCCAGCAGCCCGTCAGGGGGGAGCAATCAGCCCCAGCATTTT.

This clone was seen just once. The J gene is TRBJ1-5, the V gene TRBV3-1 (or the pseudogene TRBV3-2); D possibly corresponds to TRBD1 (5 bases). Germline V CDR1 and CDR2: LGHDT, YNNKEL (reference sequence). V was cut by 0 bases and J by 6 bases, with 18 bases left in between. The CDR3 loop spans 17 amino acids. DNA for the CDR3: TGTGCCAGCAGCCAAGAGCGATCAGGGAAGTGTGTTCAGCCCCAGCATTTT. It codes for CASSQERSGKCVQPQHF.

The rearrangement uses TRBV4-2 and TRBJ2-7; 7 nucleotides align to TRBD2. CDR1 is LGHNA and CDR2 is YNFKEQ in the germline V gene. V lost 2 bases, J lost 1 base, and 8 bases stayed unmatched. The CDR3 totals 16 residues. CDR3 sequence (DNA): TGTGCCAGCAGCCAACCGTTGGGCGGGGGATCCTACGAGCAGTACTTC. Encoded protein: CASSQPLGGGSYEQYF.

The gene calls are TRBV19 and TRBJ1-5; 7 nucleotides agree with TRBD1. Germline trimming cut 3 bases from V and 6 bases from J; bases unmatched to any gene: 8. The CDR3 length is 15 residues. Per the germline V gene, CDR1 is LNHDA and CDR2 is SQIVND (reference sequence). CDR3 sequence (DNA): TGTGCCAGTAGTATGAGAGACAGGGCCACTCAGCCCCAGCATTTT. Translated, it gives CASSMRDRATQPQHF.

DNA for the CDR3: TGTGCCAGCAGCGCAGACAGGCAAGAGACCCAGTACTTC. Translated, it gives CASSADRQETQYF. J is TRBJ2-5 and V is TRBV2; perhaps TRBD1 as D (6 bases). The germline V gene encodes CDR1 SNHLY and CDR2 FYNNEI. There are 13 residues in the CDR3. V gave up 6 bases and J gave up 2 bases, with 10 bases separating them.

The J gene is TRBJ1-1, the V gene TRBV18, with 8 nucleotides matching TRBD1. Germline V gives CDR1 KGHSH, CDR2 LQKENI. The V segment lost 3 bases and the J segment 4 bases; nucleotides outside the gene matches: 4. The CDR3 totals 14 residues. As DNA, the CDR3 is TGTGCCAGCTCACCTGGACAGGGCAGCACTGAAGCTTTCTTT. The encoded protein is CASSPGQGSTEAFF.

The chain links TRBV7-6 to TRBJ1-1; D is unresolved. V was pared by 4 bases and J by 1 base, with 13 bases between. This CDR3 has 15 amino acids. Germline CDR1 is SGHVS and CDR2 is FNYEAQ. CDR3 amino acids: CASSSDSPRNTEAFF. CDR3 nucleotides: TGTGCCAGCAGCTCCGACTCTCCGAGGAACACTGAAGCTTTCTTT.